The present entry profiles one TCR beta chain with its context. Antigen unknown. V was clipped by 3 bases and J by 6 bases, with 11 bases between them. This CDR3 spans 13 amino acids. The source of the sample is a study of early T cells in non-severe SARS-CoV-2 infection. Study summary: Bulk RNA from unsorted whole blood was sequenced; chains were unpaired.

Study results and caveats: Matches to VDJdb favored anti-spike CD8 responses and missed private and CD4 specificities.

Each single cDNA molecule received a unique molecular identifier. MiXCR, applied by TCRdb to the 5' RACE reads, yields one record per CDR3 protein. The sample carries approximately 40,000 distinct CDR3 sequences, roughly 10% recorded once. This receptor was identified in an adult who was a healthcare worker with PCR-confirmed SARS-CoV-2 infection or an uninfected control (not recorded which). V gene TRBV12-3 or TRBV12-4 combines with J gene TRBJ1-2; D might be TRBD1 (5 bases). The sample comprised whole blood. The CDR3 coding sequence is TGTGCCAGCAGTTTTGGGTCCAGGGATGGCTACACCTTC. Translating gives CASSFGSRDGYTF.